This T cell receptor (beta chain) originates from a study of blood T cells in healthy people across ages. Across the whole study: Capture by template switching was about one barcoded beta molecule per two T cells. Study-level results: Samples with more naive T cells showed higher observed beta diversity.

With a J-beta primer mix and a sample-barcoded 5' primer, a second PCR ran about 7 to 11 cycles. MiXCR, run by TCRdb on the 5' RACE reads, gives a single entry per CDR3 protein. The sample lists about 1.5 million distinct CDR3 sequences; 35% to 45% were seen once. The study drew donors from healthy Caucasian individuals in Russia aged roughly 6 to 90. Comments on this clonotype: The target antigen is unknown.

Sequencing was done on a sample of blood. This TCR was sampled from a woman between 18 and 29 years old in good health.

The CDR3 DNA follows: TGTGCCAGCAGTGGGGAGCTAGCGGGTTCCTACAATGAGCAGTTCTTC. It codes for CASSGELAGSYNEQFF. The genes are TRBV12-3 or TRBV12-4 and TRBJ2-1; 8 bases are shared with TRBD2. After removal of 5 bases from V and 1 base from J, the junction contained 7 bases not matched to a gene. This CDR3 is built from 16 residues.